This T cell receptor (beta chain) appears in the sequencing data of a study of shared clonotypes between healthy human individuals. Study-level background: Those who served as donors were a couple of women and a few men between the ages of 18 and 49. General study findings and limits: Genetic and exposure-history diversity was limited by the small donor number.

Generated by immunoSEQ multiplex PCR, the TCRdb table keeps only in-frame clones and is missing some. The sample gives 2 million to 3 million clones, around nine tenths of which show up once; around 0.14% is in the top ten. As regards this clone: Its antigen is unknown. Other DNA sequences of this sample code for an identical CDR3.

Germline values: CDR1 LGHNT, CDR2 FRNRAP. This CDR3 has 14 residues. Trimming removed 1 base at V and 1 base at J, with 8 bases between. The sample comprised naive CD4+ T cells sorted from blood. As to subset: CD45RA+ positively selected. This sequence originates from a man between 18 and 29 years old in good health. The J gene is TRBJ2-7, the V gene TRBV12-5; D is undetermined. CDR3 in amino acids: CASGLGSGSYEQYF. In DNA form, the CDR3 reads TGTGCTAGTGGTTTGGGATCCGGGTCCTACGAGCAGTACTTC.